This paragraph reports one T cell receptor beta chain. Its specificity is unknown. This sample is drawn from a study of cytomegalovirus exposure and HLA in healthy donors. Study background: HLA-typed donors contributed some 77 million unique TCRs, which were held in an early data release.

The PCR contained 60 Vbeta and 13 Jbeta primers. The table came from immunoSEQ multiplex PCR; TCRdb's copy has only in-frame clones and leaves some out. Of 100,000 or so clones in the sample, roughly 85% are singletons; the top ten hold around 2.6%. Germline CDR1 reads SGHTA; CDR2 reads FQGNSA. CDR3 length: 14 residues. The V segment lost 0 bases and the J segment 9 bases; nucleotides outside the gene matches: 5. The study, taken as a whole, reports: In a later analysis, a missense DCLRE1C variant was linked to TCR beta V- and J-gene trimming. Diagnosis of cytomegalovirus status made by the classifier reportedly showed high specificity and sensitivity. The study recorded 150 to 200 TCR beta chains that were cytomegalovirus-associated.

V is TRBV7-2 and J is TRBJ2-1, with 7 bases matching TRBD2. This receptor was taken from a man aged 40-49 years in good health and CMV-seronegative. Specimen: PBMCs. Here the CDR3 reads CASSLARGLVEQFF. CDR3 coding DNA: TGTGCCAGCAGCTTAGCGCGGGGGTTGGTTGAGCAGTTCTTC.